This TCR beta chain was found in a study of identical twins. Whole-study results and caveats: Abundant beta clonotypes from cord blood bore fewer insertions; memory repertoires lacked this pattern. Analyses of zero insertions could be partly confounded by invariant MAIT and iNKT cells.

This clonotype has ten or more counts. No antigen is known for it. TCRdb passed the 5' RACE reads through MiXCR, listing each CDR3 protein once. Of more than 400,000 distinct CDR3 sequences in the sample, around 15% were seen once. The CDR3 has 10 residues. V lost 2 bases to trimming and J lost 12 bases; unmatched junction nucleotides: 1. Germline V gives CDR1 DFQATT, CDR2 SNEGSKA (reference sequence). The sample was also linked to a second study, of yellow fever vaccine responses in identical twins. That work contributes: On the reported evidence, twins' vaccine T cell responses seemed partly convergent and partly personalized.

The chain combines TRBV20-1 with TRBJ2-3; 8 nucleotides align to TRBD2. The receptor comes from a woman under 30 in good health. Source material: CD4+ T cells sorted from blood. The CDR3 reads CSARWTSQYF. The CDR3 coding sequence is TGCAGTGCTAGATGGACTAGCCAGTATTTT.